These 12 T cell receptor beta chains originate from one sample sequenced in a study of T cells in Graves' hyperthyroidism and ophthalmopathy. Amplification of TCR beta CDR3 regions was performed using RNA transcripts as template. HTBI primers drove first-round RT-PCR of the TCR CDR3. MiXCR, run by TCRdb on the multiplex PCR reads, gives a single entry per CDR3 protein. The table records hundreds of thousands of distinct CDR3 sequences, roughly 17% of them present only once. The sample was blood. The receptor set was obtained from a woman between 18 and 29 years old with Graves' ophthalmopathy.

This clonotype was counted many times. V and J are TRBV20-1 and TRBJ2-1; D remains ambiguous. The ends were cut back, 3 bases at V and 9 bases at J, with 12 bases in the middle. The CDR3 sequence is 12 residues long. Germline values: CDR1 DFQATT, CDR2 SNEGSKA (reference sequence). CDR3 sequence: CSARGSLGEQFF. The CDR3 DNA reads TGCAGTGCTAGGGGGTCCCTAGGTGAGCAGTTCTTC.

This clonotype appeared many times. The chain combines TRBV7-6 with TRBJ2-7; tentatively, D is TRBD1 or TRBD2 (5 bases each). The CDR3 consists of 16 residues. Trimming removed 5 bases at V and 0 bases at J, with 17 bases between. Germline V gene lookup returns CDR1 SGHVS and CDR2 FNYEAQ. The chain's CDR3 is CASSKRVRGRSYEQYF. The CDR3 nucleotides are TGTGCCAGCAGCAAACGGGTCCGGGGCCGCTCCTACGAGCAGTACTTC.

This clonotype was found a few times. This rearrangement joins TRBV3-1 to TRBJ2-1, with TRBD2 identical over 12 bases. The CDR3 runs to 18 residues. V was pared by 4 bases and J by 3 bases, with 10 bases of the junction left unmatched. Germline V gives CDR1 LGHDT, CDR2 YNNKEL (reference sequence). The CDR3: CASSPRTSGARLYNEQFF. In nucleotides, the CDR3 is TGTGCCAGCAGCCCACGGACTAGCGGGGCCCGCCTCTACAATGAGCAGTTCTTC.

The chain carries TRBV7-2 and TRBJ1-3, with D possibly being TRBD1 (5 bases). CDR1 and CDR2 from the germline V gene are SGHTA and FQGNSA. Trimming removed 4 bases from V and 3 bases from J, with 13 bases in between. There are 15 residues in the CDR3. CDR3 residues: CASSWDGMIGNTIYF. CDR3 coding DNA: TGTGCCAGCAGCTGGGACGGAATGATTGGAAACACCATATATTTT. The full variable domain, its missing parts supplied by reference TRBV7-2 and TRBJ1-3, is GAGVSQSPSNKVTEKGKDVELRCDPISGHTALYWYRQSLGQGLEFLIYFQGNSAPDKSGLPSDRFSAERTGGSVSTLTIQRTQQEDSAVYLCASSWDGMIGNTIYFGEGSWLTVV.

This clonotype occurred many times. V usage is TRBV7-2 and J usage is TRBJ1-4; tentatively, D is TRBD1 (6 bases). CDR3 length equals 14 residues. The germline CDR1 and CDR2 sequences are SGHTA and FQGNSA. Trimming removed 4 bases at V and 5 bases at J, with 11 bases between. The CDR3: CASSYTGQNEKLFF. The CDR3 DNA reads TGTGCCAGCAGCTACACGGGACAAAATGAAAAACTGTTTTTT.

Many counts were recorded for this clonotype. The rearrangement uses TRBV3-1 and TRBJ1-1; unclear D gene. CDR1 and CDR2 (germline): LGHDT, YNNKEL (reference sequence). Between the trimmed V and J ends, which lost 2 bases and 8 bases, there was a span of 18 bases. The CDR3 covers 15 residues. CDR3 in amino acids: CASSQKGGRQAEAFF. The CDR3 DNA sequence: TGTGCCAGCAGCCAAAAGGGAGGTCGGCAGGCCGAAGCTTTCTTT.

This clonotype showed up just a few times. The gene calls are TRBV27 and TRBJ1-1; perhaps TRBD1 as D (6 bases). Per the germline V gene, CDR1 is MNHEY and CDR2 is SMNVEV (reference sequence). V lost 4 bases and J lost 4, with 13 bases in between. CDR3 size: 14 residues. The CDR3 here is CASSWGGTGTEAFF. The CDR3 DNA is TGTGCCAGCAGTTGGGGGGGCACGGGCACTGAAGCTTTCTTT.

This clonotype was counted ten times or more. The chain uses TRBV27 and TRBJ2-1, with 12 bases aligning to TRBD2. Germline CDR1 reads MNHEY; CDR2 reads SMNVEV (reference sequence). The CDR3 loop spans 14 amino acids. V was pared by 6 bases and J by 9 bases, with 6 bases of the junction left unmatched. In DNA, the CDR3 is TGTGCCAGCAGACTAGCGGGAGGTTCGGTTGAGCAGTTCTTC. Translating it yields CASRLAGGSVEQFF.

This clonotype was counted only a few times. The chain links TRBV28 to TRBJ2-3; either TRBD1 or TRBD2 may supply D (7 bases each). This CDR3 is 14 amino acids long. Trimming took off 6 bases at V and 5 bases at J, with 15 bases between the two ends. From germline, CDR1 is MDHEN and CDR2 SYDVKM. CDR3 protein: CASRVQGEGDTQYF. Here the CDR3 DNA reads TGTGCCAGCAGGGTCCAGGGGGAGGGAGATACGCAGTATTTT.

This clonotype was picked up many times. CDR3 DNA: TGTGCCATTAGCTCCGGAGCCGGAGAGCAGTTCTTC. Its protein is CAISSGAGEQFF. The V gene is TRBV10-3, the J gene TRBJ2-1; the D is unclear. The CDR3 consists of 12 residues. V gave up 9 bases and J gave up 10 bases, with 16 bases separating them. The germline V gene encodes CDR1 ENHRY and CDR2 SYGVKD.

This clonotype was seen ten or more times. The V and J genes are TRBV7-9 and TRBJ2-5; D uncertain. The germline V gene encodes CDR1 SEHNR and CDR2 FQNEAQ (reference sequence). The CDR3 sequence is 15 residues long. V was shortened by 1 base and J by 0 bases, with 9 bases between the two germline ends. DNA of the CDR3: TGTGCCAGCAGCTTAGAGGGTCTACACCAAGAGACCCAGTACTTC. Translating gives CASSLEGLHQETQYF. The complete variable domain, with remaining parts taken from reference TRBV7-9 and TRBJ2-5, reads DTGVSQNPRHKITKRGQNVTFRCDPISEHNRLYWYRQTLGQGPEFLTYFQNEAQLEKSRLLSDRFSAERPKGSFSTLEIQRTEQGDSAMYLCASSLEGLHQETQYFGPGTRLLVL.

In its sample, this clonotype was seen a few times. This rearrangement joins TRBV6-1 to TRBJ2-5; D possibly matches TRBD1 or TRBD2 (10 bases each). From germline, CDR1 is MNHNS and CDR2 SASEGT. The CDR3 is 15 amino acids. The V gene lost 5 bases and the J gene lost 6 bases, with 19 bases spanning the gap. CDR3 amino acids: CASSRDRGLAKTQYF. CDR3 in DNA: TGTGCCAGCAGTCGGGACAGGGGACTAGCGAAGACCCAGTACTTC.